A single sample gave rise to the 24 T cell receptor beta chains below, sequenced in a study of cytomegalovirus exposure and HLA in healthy donors. PCR involved 60 Vbeta and 13 Jbeta primers. TCRdb's table, derived via immunoSEQ multiplex PCR, lists solely in-frame clones and lacks some. This sample's table has approximately 180,000 clones. Sequenced: PBMCs. The source is a man aged 25 to 40 in good health and CMV-seronegative.

As regards this clone: This sample includes further DNA sequences coding for the same CDR3. The chain combines TRBV7-9 with TRBJ2-2; D unresolved. Trimming cost V 1 base and J 1 base, with 13 bases left between them. The germline CDR1 and CDR2 sequences are SEHNR and FQNEAQ (reference sequence). The CDR3 consists of 17 residues. CDR3 DNA sequence: TGTGCCAGCAGCTTAGGTCTTGGGCTCCTGAACACCGGGGAGCTGTTTTTT. Its protein product is CASSLGLGLLNTGELFF.

The chain links TRBV4-2 to TRBJ1-5; no definite D call. The CDR3 has 13 amino acids. Germline values: CDR1 LGHNA, CDR2 YNFKEQ. The V end was cut by 1 base, the J end by 7 bases, with 8 bases between. CDR3 nucleotides: TGTGCCAGCAGCCAAGCGGGAGCCCAGCCCCAGCATTTT. The encoded protein is CASSQAGAQPQHF.

The V gene is TRBV7-3, the J gene TRBJ1-2; perhaps TRBD1 as D (5 bases). This CDR3 spans 14 amino acids. Trimming shortened V by 3 bases and J by 0 bases, and 8 bases separated the two germline ends. The germline V gene has CDR1 SGHTA and CDR2 FQGTGA. The CDR3 DNA follows: TGTGCCAGCAGCTTCGGACACCCTAACTATGGCTACACCTTC. Translating it yields CASSFGHPNYGYTF.

J is TRBJ2-7 and V is TRBV7-2, with 9 bases matching TRBD1. The CDR3 is 15 amino acids. The germline gives CDR1 SGHTA, CDR2 FQGNSA. The V and J ends lost 6 bases and 3 bases, in that order; junction bases with no gene match: 9. CDR3 protein: CASRHPGQGIYEQYF. CDR3 coding DNA: TGTGCCAGCAGACATCCGGGACAGGGTATCTACGAGCAGTACTTC.

The chain couples TRBV11-2 to TRBJ2-1; 13 positions match TRBD2. The J segment lost 6 bases and the V segment lost 5 bases, leaving 7 bases of the junction unmatched. This CDR3 region has 16 residues. CDR1 and CDR2 from the germline V gene are SGHAT and FQNNGV. CDR3 in DNA: TGTGCCAGCAGCGAGAGACTAGCGGGAGGTACCAATGAGCAGTTCTTC. Amino acids: CASSERLAGGTNEQFF.

The rearrangement uses TRBV5-4 and TRBJ2-3; D is unclear. CDR3 size: 15 residues. Per germline, CDR1 SGHNT and CDR2 YYREEE (reference sequence). V shed 0 bases and J shed 6 bases, with 14 bases lying between them. This CDR3 is CASSLVPSGFDTQYF. Here the CDR3 DNA reads TGTGCCAGCAGCTTGGTTCCTAGTGGGTTCGATACGCAGTATTTT.

The rearrangement uses TRBV6-5 and TRBJ1-2, with 7 nucleotides matching TRBD1. V shed 10 bases and J 5 bases; nucleotides not matched to a gene: 13. There are 14 residues in the CDR3. In germline, CDR1 is MNHEY, CDR2 SVGAGI. CDR3 amino acids: CATRRGPEGYGYTF. In nucleotides, the CDR3 is TGTGCCACCCGGAGGGGGCCAGAGGGTTATGGCTACACCTTC.

The chain links TRBV4-2 to TRBJ1-4, with D possibly matching TRBD1 (6 bases). Trimming cost V 3 bases and J 2 bases, with 13 bases left between them. The CDR3 is 16 amino acids. CDR1 is LGHNA and CDR2 is YNFKEQ in the germline V gene. CDR3 bases: TGTGCCAGCAGCCAGCCGACAGGCGGGACTAATGAAAAACTGTTTTTT. Translating it yields CASSQPTGGTNEKLFF.

The chain is built from TRBV5-3 and TRBJ2-5; possibly TRBD2 for D (6 bases). Near its end, the DNA agrees better with TRBJ2-7, so the J call may be wrong. TRBV5-3 is an ORF, and what it does is uncertain. The CDR3 loop spans 17 amino acids. Written as DNA, the CDR3 is TGTGCCAGAAGCTCGCCTTCCCGGGGGAGAATCTTCTACGAGCAGTACTTC. Amino acid sequence: CARSSPSRGRIFYEQYF.

Comments on this clone: This sample also contains other DNA sequences that code for the same CDR3. This chain links TRBV19 with TRBJ1-2; 10 nucleotides agree with TRBD1. This CDR3 region has 13 residues. From germline, CDR1 is LNHDA and CDR2 SQIVND (reference sequence). J lost 5 bases, V lost 9 bases, and 6 bases had no gene match. DNA of the CDR3: TGTGCCAGCTCCCGGGACAGGGGTTATGGCTACACCTTC. Protein sequence: CASSRDRGYGYTF.

The gene calls are TRBV7-2 and TRBJ1-3; TRBD1 aligns across 7 bases. The V gene's germline CDR1 is SGHTA and CDR2 FQGNSA. This CDR3 spans 15 amino acids. V trimming: 5 bases; J trimming: 3 bases; junction bases outside the gene matches: 7. In nucleotides, the CDR3 is TGTGCCAGCAGCCTCTCGGCAGGGGGTGGAAACACCATATATTTT. It translates to CASSLSAGGGNTIYF.

The chain uses TRBV10-2 and TRBJ2-7, with 9 bases fitting TRBD1. This CDR3 comprises 14 residues. V gave up 8 bases and J gave up 5 bases; unmatched junction bases: 10. The germline gives CDR1 WSHSY, CDR2 SAAADI. The CDR3 DNA reads as TGCGCCAGCTGGATCCGGGACAGGGAGCACGAGCAGTACTTC. As protein: CASWIRDREHEQYF.

The V call is TRBV7-2, the J call TRBJ2-3; no clear D gene. The CDR3 totals 14 residues. V lost 1 base and J 8 bases, leaving 13 bases between the germline ends. Germline CDR1 and CDR2: SGHTA and FQGNSA. For the CDR3, the DNA is TGTGCCAGCAGCTTAGGCCTACAGTCTATTACGCAGTATTTT. Protein: CASSLGLQSITQYF.

The chain recombines TRBV29-1 with TRBJ2-1; D might be TRBD2 (6 bases). Per the germline V gene, CDR1 is SQVTM and CDR2 is ANQGSEA. Between the trimmed V and J ends, which lost 6 bases and 8 bases, there was a span of 20 bases. This CDR3 spans 14 amino acids. The CDR3 DNA follows: TGCAGCGTGTCCGATCGGGGAGGTCTGGATGAGCAGTTCTTC. This sequence encodes CSVSDRGGLDEQFF.

This rearrangement joins TRBV7-8 to TRBJ2-1; 15 bases are a match to TRBD2. J gave up 4 bases and V 5 bases, and 9 bases lay outside the gene matches. The CDR3 sequence is 18 residues long. Germline V gene lookup returns CDR1 SGHVS and CDR2 FQNEAQ. The CDR3 DNA is TGTGCCAGCAGCCCAAAAGTGGGGACTAGCGGGAGGTACAATGAGCAGTTCTTC. Protein: CASSPKVGTSGRYNEQFF.

The chain links TRBV30 to TRBJ1-5; D ambiguous. Per germline, CDR1 GTSNPN and CDR2 SVGIG (reference sequence). V shed 0 bases and J shed 7 bases, with 13 bases lying between them. This CDR3 is built from 14 residues. CDR3 residues: CAWSVGQVNQPQHF. CDR3 sequence (DNA): TGTGCCTGGAGTGTGGGCCAGGTCAACCAGCCCCAGCATTTT.

DNA for the CDR3: TGCGCCAGCAGTGAGTCGAGGTTGGCAGGCTACACCTTC. Translation: CASSESRLAGYTF. The rearrangement links TRBV10-1 to TRBJ1-2; D is unresolved. Trimming shortened V by 0 bases and J by 8 bases, and 10 bases separated the two germline ends. This CDR3 is built from 13 residues. Germline lookup yields CDR1 WNHNN and CDR2 SYGVQD (reference sequence).

This chain joins TRBV27 and TRBJ2-2; TRBD1 agrees at 8 bases. There are 15 residues in the CDR3. Per the germline V gene, CDR1 is MNHEY and CDR2 is SMNVEV (reference sequence). V shed 7 bases, J shed 1 base, and the junction held 5 bases outside the gene matches. The CDR3 loop is CASKAGTGNTGELFF. The DNA for the CDR3 is TGTGCCAGCAAGGCGGGGACAGGGAACACCGGGGAGCTGTTTTTT.

The rearrangement links TRBV5-4 to TRBJ1-4; a weak D match, TRBD1 (5 bases). Per the germline V gene, CDR1 is SGHNT and CDR2 is YYREEE (reference sequence). The CDR3 runs 14 residues. V shed 4 bases and J shed 5 bases, with 12 bases lying between them. The CDR3 DNA reads as TGTGCCAGCAGCATCAGGGAGGACAATGAAAAACTGTTTTTT. Translated, it gives CASSIREDNEKLFF.

The chain has TRBV6-5 and TRBJ1-1; 12 bases fit TRBD1. Losses at the gene ends were 2 bases for V and 4 bases for J; bases not matched to a gene: 5. This CDR3 spans 16 amino acids. Germline values: CDR1 MNHEY, CDR2 SVGAGI. For the CDR3, the DNA is TGTGCCAGCAGTTACCCCGGGACAGGGGGCCGCACTGAAGCTTTCTTT. Its translation: CASSYPGTGGRTEAFF.

CDR3 sequence: CASSERGVDEQFF. CDR3 nucleotides: TGTGCCAGCAGTGAACGGGGGGTAGATGAGCAGTTCTTC. The V gene is TRBV6-1, the J gene TRBJ2-1; 7 nucleotides line up with TRBD2. Trimming removed 2 bases from V and 8 bases from J; junction bases left unmatched: 3. CDR1 is MNHNS, CDR2 SASEGT, per germline. The CDR3 is 13 amino acids.

In the case of this clone: This CDR3 is also generated by other DNA sequences in the sample. The rearrangement links TRBV28 to TRBJ1-5; D gene uncertain. CDR3 length: 12 residues. V lost 3 bases, J lost 5 bases, and 5 bases lay in between. Germline assignment: CDR1 MDHEN and CDR2 SYDVKM. The CDR3 bases are TGTGCCAGCAGTTTCAGCGATCAGCCCCAGCATTTT. Protein sequence: CASSFSDQPQHF.

The chain links TRBV4-3 to TRBJ1-6; D might be TRBD1 (5 bases). Germline CDR1 is LGHNA and CDR2 is YSLEER. V lost 1 base to trimming and J lost 9 bases, with 16 bases between them. This CDR3 spans 16 amino acids. In nucleotides, the CDR3 is TGCGCCAGCAGCCAAGGCCAGCCAGGGTACGGTTCACCCCTCCACTTT. Its protein product is CASSQGQPGYGSPLHF.

This chain uses TRBV18 with TRBJ2-7; 9 bases match TRBD2. J was trimmed by 0 bases and V by 0 bases; bases with no gene match: 0. Germline CDR1 reads KGHSH; CDR2 reads LQKENI. The CDR3 has 15 residues. The CDR3 coding sequence is TGTGCCAGCTCACCACCTAGCGGGGGCTCCTACGAGCAGTACTTC. Translation: CASSPPSGGSYEQYF.